The T cell receptor beta chain under discussion was sequenced for a study of kidney transplant recipient with SARS-CoV-2 infection. With 10 bases clipped from V and 2 bases from J, the junction kept 2 bases outside the gene matches. This CDR3 region has 11 residues. Germline V lookup: CDR1 MDHEN, CDR2 SYDVKM. TCRdb redid the calling of the reads with MiXCR, one entry per CDR3 protein. This table holds 250,000 or so distinct CDR3 sequences, around 28% found once. This clonotype was recorded at least ten times. This sample comprised a blood sample, obtained at baseline and on approximately day 120 from a kidney transplant recipient. The chain recombines TRBV28 with TRBJ2-7; TRBD1 agrees at 7 bases. The sequence was obtained from a male patient between 25 and 40 years old who had COVID-19 and was a kidney transplant recipient. The graft donor may have given rise to some T cells. CDR3 nucleotides: TGTGCCACCCAGGGGGCCTACGAGCAGTACTTC. This sequence encodes CATQGAYEQYF.